These 17 T cell receptor beta chains were all obtained from the same sample, sequenced in a study of OX40 agonist ivuxolimab in advanced cancers. The repertoire was sequenced with immunoSEQ multiplex PCR; TCRdb's copy has only in-frame clones and lacks some. The table records around 45,000 clones, more than 70% of them present only once. The input for sequencing was CD4+ or CD8+ T cells sorted from blood, taken in a trial of the OX40 agonist ivuxolimab. The receptor set was obtained from an adult with an advanced solid tumor such as melanoma, head and neck, liver or kidney cancer.

The chain couples TRBV13 to TRBJ2-3; 9 bases are a match to TRBD2. The J segment lost 4 bases and the V segment lost 5 bases, leaving 7 bases of the junction unmatched. This CDR3 region has 15 residues. Germline loops: CDR1 PRHDT, CDR2 FYEKMQ (reference sequence). The CDR3 DNA sequence: TGTGCCAGCAGCATCGTTAGCGGGAGCCCAGATACGCAGTATTTT. Amino acids: CASSIVSGSPDTQYF.

The chain joins TRBV15 to TRBJ1-5; a weak D match, TRBD1 (6 bases). V was pared by 4 bases and J by 11 bases, with 9 bases between. The germline gives CDR1 LNHNV, CDR2 YYDKDF (reference sequence). CDR3 size: 11 residues. The CDR3 region has the DNA TGTGCCACCAGCACTGGACAGTCCCAGCATTTT. It is translated as CATSTGQSQHF.

This clone came up once. The CDR3, as DNA: TGTGCCAGCAGTCCTTCGAGGGAAGGAGATGGCTACACCTTC. Translating gives CASSPSREGDGYTF. The chain has TRBV28 and TRBJ1-2; D gene unclear. V was shortened by 5 bases and J by 6 bases, with 16 bases between the two germline ends. Germline assignment: CDR1 MDHEN and CDR2 SYDVKM. The CDR3 has 14 residues.

The V and J genes are TRBV27 and TRBJ1-4; 7 nucleotides align to TRBD1. Trimming took 5 bases from V and 3 from J; bases not matched to a gene: 3. The CDR3 is 14 residues long. From germline, CDR1 is MNHEY and CDR2 SMNVEV (reference sequence). DNA of the CDR3: TGTGCCAGCAGTCGGAGGGGGCCTAATGAAAAACTGTTTTTT. This sequence encodes CASSRRGPNEKLFF. The full variable domain, completed using reference TRBV27 and TRBJ1-4, is EAQVTQNPRYLITVTGKKLTVTCSQNMNHEYMSWYRQDPGLGLRQIYYSMNVEVTDKGDVPEGYKVSRKEKRNFPLILESPSPNQTSLYFCASSRRGPNEKLFFGSGTQLSVL.

This chain joins TRBV11-1 and TRBJ2-5; unclear D gene. From germline, CDR1 is SGHAT and CDR2 FQDESV (reference sequence). V gave up 2 bases and J gave up 0 bases, with 10 bases separating them. The CDR3 loop spans 15 amino acids. The DNA for the CDR3 is TGTGCCAGCAGCTTATCCCCTGACAACCAAGAGACCCAGTACTTC. Translating gives CASSLSPDNQETQYF.

The rearrangement uses TRBV4-3 and TRBJ2-7; the D is unclear. CDR1 LGHNA and CDR2 YSLEER come from the germline V gene. Trimming pared 3 bases from V and 2 bases from J, leaving 11 bases between. This CDR3 is 14 amino acids long. The CDR3 protein is CASSQAYSPYEQYF. The CDR3 DNA reads TGCGCCAGCAGCCAGGCATACAGCCCCTACGAGCAGTACTTC.

This chain connects TRBV28 to TRBJ2-7, with 8 bases identical to TRBD1. The trim removed 8 bases at V and 3 bases at J, leaving 9 bases unmatched. CDR3 size: 14 residues. Germline lookup yields CDR1 MDHEN and CDR2 SYDVKM. In DNA, the CDR3 is TGTGCCAGCGGAACACGACAGGGGCGCTACGAGCAGTACTTC. As protein: CASGTRQGRYEQYF.

The J gene is TRBJ1-5, the V gene TRBV28; TRBD1 might be the D (5 bases). The V end was cut by 2 bases, the J end by 0 bases, with 14 bases between. CDR1 is MDHEN, CDR2 SYDVKM, per germline. CDR3 length: 17 residues. Written as DNA, the CDR3 is TGTGCCAGCAGTTTAAGGGGTTTGGGCTATAGCAATCAGCCCCAGCATTTT. This translates into CASSLRGLGYSNQPQHF.

V is TRBV5-1 and J is TRBJ2-3; a possible D gene is TRBD1 (6 bases). Trimming pared 0 bases from V and 2 bases from J, leaving 7 bases between. Germline V CDR1 and CDR2: SGHRS, YFSETQ. The CDR3 is 14 residues long. The CDR3 DNA reads as TGCGCCAGCAGCTTGGGGGACACCACAGATACGCAGTATTTT. It yields the protein CASSLGDTTDTQYF.

The chain uses TRBV19 and TRBJ2-1; no clear D. CDR1 is LNHDA and CDR2 is SQIVND in the germline V gene (reference sequence). This CDR3 is built from 13 residues. With 8 bases removed from V and 9 bases from J, the gap between germline ends came to 17 bases. The CDR3 DNA is TGTGCCAGTGGCCCGGACCTTACACGTGAGCAGTTCTTC. It translates to CASGPDLTREQFF.

The rearrangement uses TRBV29-1 and TRBJ2-1; TRBD2 agrees at 9 bases. Germline CDR1 reads SQVTM; CDR2 reads ANQGSEA. This CDR3 region has 17 residues. Unmatched junction bases numbered 13, after V lost 6 bases and J lost 1 base. The CDR3 sequence is CSVVIAGEGWSYNEQFF. CDR3 in DNA: TGCAGCGTAGTAATAGCGGGAGAGGGGTGGTCCTACAATGAGCAGTTCTTC.

This clone was recorded only once. The chain employs TRBV7-9 and TRBJ2-7, with 8 bases lining up with TRBD1. The CDR3 consists of 14 residues. The ends lost 5 bases at V and 2 bases at J; junction bases unmatched: 5. Germline CDR1 SEHNR, CDR2 FQNEAQ (reference sequence). The CDR3 reads CASSQTGAPYEQYV. CDR3 nucleotide sequence: TGTGCCAGCAGCCAGACAGGGGCCCCCTACGAGCAGTACGTC.

The V gene is TRBV4-1, the J gene TRBJ1-1, with D perhaps TRBD1 (5 bases). Trimming shortened V by 4 bases and J by 5 bases, and 14 bases separated the two germline ends. Germline values: CDR1 MGHRA, CDR2 YSYEKL. The CDR3 contains 14 residues. CDR3 sequence (DNA): TGCGCCAGCAGCCCCCGGGGGTCCTCTACTGAAGCTTTCTTT. Amino acid sequence: CASSPRGSSTEAFF.

The chain has TRBV28 and TRBJ2-7; 7 bases line up with TRBD1. V was pared by 5 bases and J by 2 bases, with 9 bases of the junction left unmatched. This CDR3 spans 15 amino acids. Germline CDR1 MDHEN, CDR2 SYDVKM. The CDR3 DNA is TGTGCCAGCAGTCACCGGACAGGCGAAACCTACGAGCAGTACTTC. Its translation is CASSHRTGETYEQYF. Complete variable domain (other parts from reference TRBV28 and TRBJ2-7): DVKVTQSSRYLVKRTGEKVFLECVQDMDHENMFWYRQDPGLGLRLIYFSYDVKMKEKGDIPEGYSVSREKKERFSLILESASTNQTSMYLCASSHRTGETYEQYFGPGTRLTVT.

The J gene is TRBJ1-1, the V gene TRBV19; D may be TRBD1 (5 bases). The CDR3 is 13 residues long. V was shortened by 3 bases and J by 1 base, with 6 bases between the two germline ends. CDR1 and CDR2 from the germline V gene are LNHDA and SQIVND (reference sequence). Here the CDR3 reads CASSMGENTEAFF. CDR3 sequence (DNA): TGTGCCAGTAGTATGGGGGAGAACACTGAAGCTTTCTTT.

The chain carries TRBV19 and TRBJ1-2; 9 nucleotides agree with TRBD1. This CDR3 spans 15 amino acids. Germline V gives CDR1 LNHDA, CDR2 SQIVND (reference sequence). With V trimmed by 6 bases and J by 3 bases, 8 bases remained unmatched. The CDR3 DNA reads as TGTGCCAGTAGAGGGGGACAGGGCGAAGACTATGGCTACACCTTC. Translation: CASRGGQGEDYGYTF. The complete variable domain, with remaining parts taken from reference TRBV19 and TRBJ1-2, reads DGGITQSPKYLFRKEGQNVTLSCEQNLNHDAMYWYRQDPGQGLRLIYYSQIVNDFQKGDIAEGYSVSREKKESFPLTVTSAQKNPTAFYLCASRGGQGEDYGYTFGSGTRLTVV.

The V gene is TRBV7-9, the J gene TRBJ1-1; a possible D gene is TRBD1 (5 bases). This CDR3 is 14 amino acids long. Germline CDR1 SEHNR, CDR2 FQNEAQ (reference sequence). Between the trimmed V and J ends, which lost 5 bases and 8 bases, there was a span of 18 bases. CDR3 residues: CASSPNRDLGEAFF. CDR3 bases: TGTGCCAGCAGCCCTAACCGGGACTTGGGCGAAGCTTTCTTT.